Presented here are 16 T cell receptor beta chains from one specimen sequenced in a study of cytomegalovirus exposure and HLA in healthy donors. The PCR used 60 Vbeta and 13 Jbeta primers. Profiling relied on immunoSEQ multiplex PCR, and the TCRdb table lists in-frame clones only, not all of them. The sample includes 150,000 or so clones, 70% to 80% of them seen just once. The specimen sequenced was PBMCs. The receptors shown here come from a woman in her forties in good health and CMV-seronegative.

The chain joins TRBV5-8 to TRBJ2-7; 9 positions agree with TRBD1. With V trimmed by 0 bases and J by 3 bases, 1 base remained unmatched. The CDR3 consists of 14 residues. The germline V gene has CDR1 SGHTS and CDR2 YDEGEE. CDR3 loop: CASSLGTGVYEQYF. The CDR3, as DNA: TGTGCCAGCAGCTTGGGGACAGGGGTCTACGAGCAGTACTTC. The complete variable domain, with remaining parts taken from reference TRBV5-8 and TRBJ2-7, reads EAGVTQSPTHLIKTRGQQATLRCSPISGHTSVYWYQQALGLGLQFLLWYDEGEERNRGNFPPRFSGRQFPNYSSELNVNALELEDSALYLCASSLGTGVYEQYFGPGTRLTVT.

This clone was detected only once. The J gene is TRBJ1-6, the V gene TRBV18; D unresolved. CDR1 is KGHSH, CDR2 LQKENI, per germline. The V end was cut by 4 bases, the J end by 7 bases, with 11 bases between. This CDR3 region has 14 residues. In DNA form, the CDR3 reads TGTGCCAGCTCACAGTCCGGGGAGAATTCACCCCTCCACTTT. The encoded protein is CASSQSGENSPLHF.

This clone was observed a single time. V and J are TRBV5-4 and TRBJ1-1, with D tentatively TRBD1 (6 bases). CDR3 length: 15 amino acids. The V gene's germline CDR1 is SGHNT and CDR2 YYREEE (reference sequence). Trimming removed 6 bases from V and 1 base from J, with 16 bases in between. The CDR3: CASILLGDTNTEAFF. The CDR3 bases are TGTGCCAGCATCCTCTTGGGGGACACGAACACTGAAGCTTTCTTT.

The rearrangement joins TRBV9 to TRBJ1-2; 10 nucleotides line up with TRBD1. After removal of 4 bases from V and 7 bases from J, the junction contained 7 bases not matched to a gene. From germline, CDR1 is SGDLS and CDR2 YYNGEE. The CDR3 spans 14 residues. This CDR3 is CASSRTGGTLGYTF. The CDR3 DNA reads as TGTGCCAGCAGCCGGACAGGGGGGACGCTTGGCTACACCTTC.

This sequence joins TRBV5-1 and TRBJ1-4; weak D call: TRBD1 (6 bases). Germline V gene lookup returns CDR1 SGHRS and CDR2 YFSETQ. This CDR3 region has 14 residues. V dropped 7 bases and J dropped 7 bases, with 17 bases sitting between them. CDR3 region: CASSRGAKGEKLFF. DNA of the CDR3: TGCGCCAGCTCCCGGGGGGCAAAGGGTGAAAAACTGTTTTTT.

This clone showed up just a few times. This chain uses TRBV6-1 with TRBJ1-1, with 10 bases identical to TRBD1. The CDR3 contains 15 residues. The germline gives CDR1 MNHNS, CDR2 SASEGT. J gave up 7 bases and V 4 bases, and 9 bases lay outside the gene matches. CDR3: CASSARQGAEGEAFF. Here the CDR3 DNA reads TGTGCCAGCAGTGCCCGACAGGGGGCGGAAGGTGAAGCTTTCTTT.

The sample holds a few counts of this clone. The chain combines TRBV7-6 with TRBJ1-3; 9 bases match TRBD1. This CDR3 contains 20 residues. Unmatched junction bases numbered 13, after V lost 1 base and J lost 0 bases. The germline V gene has CDR1 SGHVS and CDR2 FNYEAQ. The CDR3 region is CASSLDSDRGLLSSGNTIYF. In nucleotides, the CDR3 is TGTGCCAGCAGCTTAGATTCGGACAGGGGCCTCCTTAGCTCTGGAAACACCATATATTTT.

The V gene is TRBV13, the J gene TRBJ2-7, with 8 bases matching TRBD1. The CDR3 totals 14 residues. CDR1 and CDR2 from the germline V gene are PRHDT and FYEKMQ (reference sequence). With 1 base clipped from V and 3 bases from J, the junction kept 2 bases outside the gene matches. In nucleotides, the CDR3 is TGTGCCAGCAGCTTAGCCGACAGGGGCTACGAGCAGTACTTC. Translating gives CASSLADRGYEQYF.

This clone was seen a few times. This chain joins TRBV4-1 and TRBJ1-2; D unclear. The V gene's germline CDR1 is MGHRA and CDR2 YSYEKL. Trimming stripped 2 bases from V and 4 bases from J, with 8 bases between. The CDR3 has 13 residues. This chain's CDR3 is CASSQPGIYGYTF. CDR3 DNA: TGCGCCAGCAGCCAACCCGGGATCTATGGCTACACCTTC.

With regard to this clone: An end of the junction differs from the germline gene, which may be a read error. The chain joins TRBV7-7 to TRBJ2-1; 8 bases are a match to TRBD2. The CDR3 contains 15 residues. The germline gives CDR1 SSHAT, CDR2 FNYEAQ (reference sequence). This chain's CDR3 is CASSLASGGHNEQFF. Here the CDR3 DNA reads TGTGCTAGCAGCTTAGCGTCGGGAGGGCACAATGAGCAGTTCTTC.

The chain links TRBV28 to TRBJ1-6, with 10 bases matching TRBD1. J lost 9 bases, V lost 3 bases, and 8 bases had no gene match. In germline, CDR1 is MDHEN, CDR2 SYDVKM. This CDR3 has 16 amino acids. CDR3 residues: CASSFGAGTGASPLHF. CDR3 sequence (DNA): TGTGCCAGCAGTTTTGGGGCCGGGACAGGGGCTTCACCCCTCCACTTT.

The rearrangement links TRBV7-6 to TRBJ2-5; TRBD2 aligns across 7 bases. Unmatched junction bases numbered 5, after V lost 5 bases and J lost 5 bases. Germline V gives CDR1 SGHVS, CDR2 FNYEAQ. This CDR3 contains 13 residues. The CDR3 sequence: CASSKTSLETQYF. CDR3 sequence (DNA): TGTGCCAGCAGCAAGACTAGCTTGGAGACCCAGTACTTC.

The table lists this clone with a count of one. The junction departs from germline at one end; a sequencing error may be responsible. As DNA, the CDR3 is TGTGCTAGCAGCTTAGTCGGGGGAACTACCTACAATGAGCAGTTCTTC. Translation gives CASSLVGGTTYNEQFF. The chain employs TRBV7-7 and TRBJ2-1, with TRBD2 as a possible D gene (6 bases). CDR3 length equals 16 residues. CDR1 is SSHAT and CDR2 is FNYEAQ in the germline V gene (reference sequence).

V and J are TRBV6-1 and TRBJ2-3; 8 bases map to TRBD2. The germline V gene encodes CDR1 MNHNS and CDR2 SASEGT. With 5 bases clipped from V and 3 bases from J, the junction kept 4 bases outside the gene matches. The CDR3 covers 14 residues. The DNA of the CDR3 is TGTGCCAGCAGTCAAGGACTAGCAACAGATACGCAGTATTTT. Its protein product is CASSQGLATDTQYF.

The chain carries TRBV5-1 and TRBJ1-2, with D possibly matching TRBD1 (6 bases). Germline values: CDR1 SGHRS, CDR2 YFSETQ. Trimming shortened V by 2 bases and J by 3 bases, and 14 bases separated the two germline ends. CDR3 size: 15 residues. DNA of the CDR3: TGCGCCAGCAGCTTAGACAGGCCGTGGGACTATGGCTACACCTTC. It encodes CASSLDRPWDYGYTF.

The rearrangement joins TRBV7-9 to TRBJ2-7, with TRBD1 identical over 10 bases. The CDR3 has 15 residues. Germline V gene sequence: CDR1 SEHNR, CDR2 FQNEAQ (reference sequence). V gave up 3 bases and J gave up 7 bases; unmatched junction bases: 9. The CDR3 sequence: CASSFGTGALGEQYF. CDR3 nucleotide sequence: TGTGCCAGCAGCTTTGGGACAGGGGCCTTGGGGGAGCAGTACTTC.